These T cell receptor beta chains were read from a single sample in a study of cytomegalovirus exposure and HLA in healthy donors. TCRdb's copy holds only in-frame clones and misses some; the assay was immunoSEQ multiplex PCR. The sample consists of around 100,000 clones, around 82% of them appearing once. Specimen: PBMCs. These receptors originate from a woman between 18 and 30 years old in good health and CMV-seropositive. CDR3s include the opening cysteine and the closing phenylalanine or tryptophan. D genes are given only for firm matches. Clone sizes are given selectively: once, few, many, or a class where the clone is expanded.

V gene	D gene	CDR3 length	J gene	clone size	CDR3 DNA	CDR3 protein
TRBV5-5	-	15	TRBJ1-4	-	TGTGCCAGCAGTGTGACAGGCGCCTTAAATGAAAAACTGTTTTTT	CASSVTGALNEKLFF
TRBV18	-	12	TRBJ1-2	few	TGTGCCAGCTCGGACAGCAACTATGGCTACACCTTC	CASSDSNYGYTF
TRBV2	-	14	TRBJ1-5	-	TGTGCCAGCAGTCGGACGGGGGTAAATCAGCCCCAGCATTTT	CASSRTGVNQPQHF
TRBV5-6	TRBD2	17	TRBJ2-3	-	TGTGCCAGCAGCTTGAAGGGACTAGCGGGGGGGCGAAATACGCAGTATTTT	CASSLKGLAGGRNTQYF
TRBV27	-	12	TRBJ1-5	-	TGTGCCAGCAGGACAGGCAATCAGCCCCAGCATTTT	CASRTGNQPQHF
TRBV9	TRBD1	13	TRBJ1-2	few	TGTGCCAGCACCCGGGACAGAACCTATGGCTACACCTTC	CASTRDRTYGYTF
TRBV21-1	-	15	TRBJ2-2	-	TGTGCCAGCACCCTTTCTCCTAGCCCCACCGGGGAGCTGTTTTTT	CASTLSPSPTGELFF
TRBV4-1	TRBD2	21	TRBJ2-1	few	TGCGCCAGCAGCCATAAGCCGTCGGGACTAGCGGGGGCCTCAGCCTACAATGAGCAGTTCTTC	CASSHKPSGLAGASAYNEQFF
TRBV9	TRBD2	13	TRBJ2-5	once	TGTGCCAGCAGCGGGGGGGGGCAAGAGACCCAGTACTTC	CASSGGGQETQYF
TRBV6-4	-	16	TRBJ2-3	-	TGTGCCAGCAGAGAACAGGGTATTGGTGGCACAGATACGCAGTATTTT	CASREQGIGGTDTQYF
TRBV29-1	-	14	TRBJ2-1	-	TGCAGCGTTGAGGAGCGGAGCTCCTACAATGAGCAGTTCTTC	CSVEERSSYNEQFF
TRBV2	-	14	TRBJ1-2	-	TGTGCCAGCAGTGAAACAGGGTCGTTTGGGGGCTACACCTTC	CASSETGSFGGYTF
TRBV18	TRBD2	17	TRBJ2-1	-	TGTGCCAGCTCACCTGCCTCAACTAGCGGACTATACAATGAGCAGTTCTTC	CASSPASTSGLYNEQFF
TRBV9	-	15	TRBJ2-1	-	TGTGCCAGCAGCGTAGGAGGGAGAATGGTGGATGAGCAGTTCTTC	CASSVGGRMVDEQFF
TRBV5-1	-	15	TRBJ2-4	-	TGCGCCAGCAGTCGGACCGGCGAGGGCAAAAACATTCAGTACTTC	CASSRTGEGKNIQYF
TRBV5-4	-	15	TRBJ2-5	-	TGTGCCAGCAGCCGGACTAGGGGGGTGGGAGAGACCCAGTACTTC	CASSRTRGVGETQYF
TRBV18	-	13	TRBJ2-5	-	TGTGCCAGCTCACCAGCGGGATGGGAGACCCAGTACTTC	CASSPAGWETQYF
TRBV6-5	-	14	TRBJ1-5	-	TGTGCCAGCAGGATCGGAGGGACTGGTGGGCCCCAGCATTTT	CASRIGGTGGPQHF
TRBV15	TRBD2	17	TRBJ2-7	few	TGTGCCACCAGCAGAGAGAGCGCACTAGCGGGAGCTTACGAGCAGTACTTC	CATSRESALAGAYEQYF
TRBV7-2	-	13	TRBJ1-1	-	TGTGCCAGCAGCTTATCGAGGGACACTGAAGCTTTCTTT	CASSLSRDTEAFF
TRBV6-5	TRBD1	15	TRBJ1-2	few	TGTGCCAGCATCACCACAGGGGGAGGAGGCTATGGCTACACCTTC	CASITTGGGGYGYTF
TRBV7-6	TRBD2	16	TRBJ2-1	-	TGTGCCAGCAGCCCCAGGACTAGCGGAGCCTACAATGAGCAGTTCTTC	CASSPRTSGAYNEQFF
TRBV14	TRBD1	14	TRBJ1-6	few	TGTGCCAGCAGCCACGCAGGGGGCAATTCACCCCTCCACTTT	CASSHAGGNSPLHF
TRBV5-4	TRBD1	16	TRBJ1-1	few	TGTGCCAGCAGCTACGACAGGGGGCACGGGAACACTGAAGCTTTCTTT	CASSYDRGHGNTEAFF
TRBV19	-	13	TRBJ1-5	-	TGTGCCAGTAGTATAGACAGGGTACAGCCCCAGCATTTT	CASSIDRVQPQHF
TRBV10-3	-	13	TRBJ2-3	-	TGTGCCATCAACAGTCAGGATACGGATACGCAGTATTTT	CAINSQDTDTQYF
TRBV6-5	-	14	TRBJ1-2	few	TGTGCCAGCAGTTTTGGGGGGGACTACTATGGCTACACCTTC	CASSFGGDYYGYTF
TRBV28	TRBD1	16	TRBJ2-2	-	TGTACCATATGTCCCCGGGACAGGGGGCTTATCGGGGAGCTGTTTTTT	CTICPRDRGLIGELFF
TRBV11-2	-	15	TRBJ2-7	-	TGTGCCAGCAGCTTAGCTGGGAGAGGTTCCTACGAGCAGTACTTC	CASSLAGRGSYEQYF
TRBV6-5	-	15	TRBJ2-1	few	TGTGCCAGCCTAGGAGAGGCGGGACAGTACAATGAGCAGTTCTTC	CASLGEAGQYNEQFF
TRBV25-1	-	13	TRBJ2-6	few	TGTGCCAGCGAGGGGGCTGGGGCCAACGTCCTGACTTTC	CASEGAGANVLTF
TRBV15	TRBD2	15	TRBJ2-3	-	TGTGCCACCAGCACAATAGCGGGGGTGGGCCATACGCAGTATTTT	CATSTIAGVGHTQYF
TRBV28	-	13	TRBJ1-4	-	TGTGCCAGCACGTTCAGGGAACAGGAAAAACTGTTTTTT	CASTFREQEKLFF
TRBV13	-	15	TRBJ2-1	-	TGTGCCAGCAGGGGAGAATCTCTCCCGTACAATGAGCAGTTCTTC	CASRGESLPYNEQFF
TRBV5-4	-	15	TRBJ2-2	few	TGTGCCAGCAGCCTCCCACAAGCGAACACCGGGGAGCTGTTTTTT	CASSLPQANTGELFF
TRBV9	TRBD2	16	TRBJ2-5	-	TGTGCCAGCAGCCTAACGATTTCTAGCGGACAAGAGACCCAGTACTTC	CASSLTISSGQETQYF
TRBV7-3	-	13	TRBJ1-1	-	TGTGCCAGCAGCGTAGACAGCGACTCTGAAGCTTTCTTT	CASSVDSDSEAFF
TRBV4-1	TRBD2	16	TRBJ2-7	-	TGCGCCAGCAGCCAACCTACTAGCGGGAGAGGGTACGAGCAGTACTTC	CASSQPTSGRGYEQYF
TRBV25-1	-	13	TRBJ1-2	-	TGTGCCAGCAGTGCGGACACTAACTATGGCTACACCTTC	CASSADTNYGYTF
TRBV5-6	-	15	TRBJ2-6	-	TGTGCCAGCAGCTGGGGCCGCTCTGGGGCCAACGTCCTGACTTTC	CASSWGRSGANVLTF
TRBV9	TRBD1	15	TRBJ1-1	-	TGTGCCAGCAGCGCCTACGGGACAGATTACACTGAAGCTTTCTTT	CASSAYGTDYTEAFF
TRBV27	TRBD1	16	TRBJ2-7	once	TGTGCCAGCAGATCGATCCGGGACAGGGGCACGGGCGAGCAGTACTTC	CASRSIRDRGTGEQYF
TRBV5-6	-	13	TRBJ1-2	once	TGTGCCAGCAGCATGACACTTAACTATGGCTACACCTTC	CASSMTLNYGYTF
TRBV10-3	-	13	TRBJ2-7	-	TGTGCCATCAGCCGGGACAACTCCTACGAGCAGTACTTC	CAISRDNSYEQYF
TRBV6-1	TRBD2	16	TRBJ2-1	-	TGTGCCAGCAGTGAATGGGGCGGGAGCTTATTCAATGAGCAGTTCTTC	CASSEWGGSLFNEQFF
TRBV27	TRBD2	16	TRBJ2-1	-	TGTGCCAGCAGTTTATCGGCGGGAGCCTCCTACAATGAGCAGTTCTTC	CASSLSAGASYNEQFF
TRBV19	TRBD2	15	TRBJ2-1	-	TGTGCCAGTAGTCGACTAGCGGGAGGTTCCCATGAGCAGTTCTTC	CASSRLAGGSHEQFF
TRBV18	-	13	TRBJ1-5	-	TGTGCCAGCTCACCGGGAGGGATTCAGCCCCAGCATTTT	CASSPGGIQPQHF
TRBV5-1	TRBD1	14	TRBJ1-1	-	TGCGCCAGCTCCAAGGGACAGGCCCTCACTGAAGCTTTCTTT	CASSKGQALTEAFF
TRBV9	-	15	TRBJ2-1	few	TGTGCCAGCAGCGTATTACTCGGCGGATCGAACGAGCAGTTCTTC	CASSVLLGGSNEQFF
TRBV4-2	TRBD1	15	TRBJ1-4	once	TGTGCCAGCAGCCGTCCGGGACAGGGGAATGAAAAACTGTTTTTT	CASSRPGQGNEKLFF
TRBV9	-	15	TRBJ1-5	-	TGTGCCAGCAGCCCAACAGCTTATAGCAATCAGCCCCAGCATTTT	CASSPTAYSNQPQHF
TRBV9	-	14	TRBJ2-3	once	TGTGCCAGCAGCGTAGAGGGGCTCACAGATACGCAGTATTTT	CASSVEGLTDTQYF